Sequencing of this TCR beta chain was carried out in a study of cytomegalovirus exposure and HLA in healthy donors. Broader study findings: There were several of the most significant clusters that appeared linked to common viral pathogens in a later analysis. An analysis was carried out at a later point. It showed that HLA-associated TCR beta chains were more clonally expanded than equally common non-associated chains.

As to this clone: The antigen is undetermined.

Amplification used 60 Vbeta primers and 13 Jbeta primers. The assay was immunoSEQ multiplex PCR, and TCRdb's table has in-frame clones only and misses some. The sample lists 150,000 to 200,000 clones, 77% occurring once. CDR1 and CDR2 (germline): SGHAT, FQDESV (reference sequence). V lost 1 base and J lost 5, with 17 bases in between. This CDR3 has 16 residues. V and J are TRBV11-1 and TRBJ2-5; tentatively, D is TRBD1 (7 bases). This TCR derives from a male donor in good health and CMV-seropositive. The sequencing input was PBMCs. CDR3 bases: TGTGCCAGCAGCTTAGGGCGTCTAGCAGGGGGGGAGACCCAGTACTTC. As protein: CASSLGRLAGGETQYF.